This T cell receptor beta chain originates from a study of blood T cell repertoires in COVID-19. Study background: Researchers got acute and convalescent COVID-19 samples from the United States, Italy and Spain. Sample material is recorded as cDNA or gDNA derived from T cells, B-cell-depleted T cells, or PBMCs.

Authors' methods: It was from reference gene primer amplification that nucleated cell counts were estimated. Sequenced by immunoSEQ multiplex PCR; TCRdb stores in-frame clones only, minus some. V, J and clone size are taken as reported in that table, and D and trimming were inferred from the DNA itself. The data contain around 13,000 clones, roughly 88% of them seen just once; the ten biggest clones take up 29%. Germline V gene data show CDR1 as SGHTA and CDR2 as FQGNSA. V was pared by 4 bases and J by 2 bases, with 10 bases between. The CDR3 sequence is 14 residues long. The source material was peripheral blood. This chain joins TRBV7-2 and TRBJ2-3; a possible D gene is TRBD2 (6 bases). The source of this sequence is a human donor in a cohort sampled during active COVID-19. CDR3 region: CASSWRANTDTQYF. CDR3 DNA: TGTGCCAGCAGCTGGAGGGCAAACACAGATACGCAGTATTTT.